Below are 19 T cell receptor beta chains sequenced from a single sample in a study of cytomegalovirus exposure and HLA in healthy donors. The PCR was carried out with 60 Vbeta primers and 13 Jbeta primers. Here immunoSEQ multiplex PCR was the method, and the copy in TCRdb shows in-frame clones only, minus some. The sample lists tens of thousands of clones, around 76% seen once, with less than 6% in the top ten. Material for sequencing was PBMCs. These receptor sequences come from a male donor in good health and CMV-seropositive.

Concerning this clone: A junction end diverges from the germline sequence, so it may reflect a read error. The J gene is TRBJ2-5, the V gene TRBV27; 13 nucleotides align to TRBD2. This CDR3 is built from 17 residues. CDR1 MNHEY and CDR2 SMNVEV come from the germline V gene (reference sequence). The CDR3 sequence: CAGSPTTSGRRGETQYF. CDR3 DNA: TGTGCCGGCAGTCCGACGACTAGCGGGAGGCGTGGAGAGACCCAGTACTTC.

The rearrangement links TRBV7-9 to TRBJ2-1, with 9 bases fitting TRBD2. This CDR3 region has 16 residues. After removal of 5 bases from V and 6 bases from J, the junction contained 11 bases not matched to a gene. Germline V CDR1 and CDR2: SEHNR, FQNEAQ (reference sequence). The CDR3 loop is CASSPPVAGGGNEQFF. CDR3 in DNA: TGTGCCAGCAGCCCCCCAGTGGCGGGAGGGGGCAATGAGCAGTTCTTC.

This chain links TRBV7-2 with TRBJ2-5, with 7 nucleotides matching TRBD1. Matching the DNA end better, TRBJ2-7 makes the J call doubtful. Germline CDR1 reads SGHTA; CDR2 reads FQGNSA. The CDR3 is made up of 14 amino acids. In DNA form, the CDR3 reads TGTGCCAGCAGCTCAACAGGGGCGAGCTACGAGCAGTACTTC. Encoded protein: CASSSTGASYEQYF.

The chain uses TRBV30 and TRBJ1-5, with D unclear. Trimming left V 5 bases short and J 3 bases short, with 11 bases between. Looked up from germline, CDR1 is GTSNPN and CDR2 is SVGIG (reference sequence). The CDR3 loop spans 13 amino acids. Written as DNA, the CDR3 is TGTGCCTGGGGAGACGGATACAATCAGCCCCAGCATTTT. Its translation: CAWGDGYNQPQHF.

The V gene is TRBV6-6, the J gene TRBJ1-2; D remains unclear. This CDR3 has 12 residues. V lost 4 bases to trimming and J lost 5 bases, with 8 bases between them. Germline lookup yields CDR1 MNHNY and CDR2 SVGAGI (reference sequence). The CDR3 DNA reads TGTGCCAGCAGTTCGCAACGGTATGGCTACACCTTC. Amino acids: CASSSQRYGYTF.

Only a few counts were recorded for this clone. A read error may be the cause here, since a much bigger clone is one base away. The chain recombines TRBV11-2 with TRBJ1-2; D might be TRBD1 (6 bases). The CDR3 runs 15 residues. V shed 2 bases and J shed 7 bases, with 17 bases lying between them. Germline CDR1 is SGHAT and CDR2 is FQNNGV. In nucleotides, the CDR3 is TGTGCCAGCAGCTTAAACGATCAGGGGATGCTTGGCTACACCTTC. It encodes CASSLNDQGMLGYTF.

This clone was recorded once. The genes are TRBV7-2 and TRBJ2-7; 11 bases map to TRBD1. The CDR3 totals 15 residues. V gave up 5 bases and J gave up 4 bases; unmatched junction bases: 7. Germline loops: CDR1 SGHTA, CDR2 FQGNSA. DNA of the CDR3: TGTGCCAGCAGCCCTCGGACAGGGGGCGATTACGAGCAGTACTTC. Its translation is CASSPRTGGDYEQYF.

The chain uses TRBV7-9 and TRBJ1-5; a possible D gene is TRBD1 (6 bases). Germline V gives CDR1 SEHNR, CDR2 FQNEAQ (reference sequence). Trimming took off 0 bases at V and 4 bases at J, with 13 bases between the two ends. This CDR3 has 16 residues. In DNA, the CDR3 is TGTGCCAGCAGCTTAGCGCGGGGGCTAAGGAATCAGCCCCAGCATTTT. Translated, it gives CASSLARGLRNQPQHF.

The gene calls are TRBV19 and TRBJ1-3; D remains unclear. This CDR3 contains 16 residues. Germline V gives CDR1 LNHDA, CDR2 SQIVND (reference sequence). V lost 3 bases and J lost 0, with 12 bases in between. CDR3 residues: CASSILRTSSGNTIYF. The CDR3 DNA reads TGTGCCAGTAGTATTCTACGAACGAGCTCTGGAAACACCATATATTTT.

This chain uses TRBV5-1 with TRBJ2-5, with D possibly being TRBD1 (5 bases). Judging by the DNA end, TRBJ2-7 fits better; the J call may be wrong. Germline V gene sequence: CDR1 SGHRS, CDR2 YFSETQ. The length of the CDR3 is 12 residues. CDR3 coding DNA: TGCGCCAGCAGCACAGGCTCCTACGAGCAGTACTTC. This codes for CASSTGSYEQYF.

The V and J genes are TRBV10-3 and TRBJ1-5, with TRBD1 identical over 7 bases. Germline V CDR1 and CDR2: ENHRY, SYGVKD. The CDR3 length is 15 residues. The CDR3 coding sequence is TGTGCACTATTAACAGGGGAGAAGGACGACCAGCCCCAGCATTTT. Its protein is CALLTGEKDDQPQHF.

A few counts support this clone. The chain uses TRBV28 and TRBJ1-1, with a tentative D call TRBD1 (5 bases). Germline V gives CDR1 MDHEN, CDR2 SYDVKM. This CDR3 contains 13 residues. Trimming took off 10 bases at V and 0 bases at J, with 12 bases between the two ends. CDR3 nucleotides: TGTGCCATCAAAAGGACACTGAACACTGAAGCTTTCTTT. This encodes CAIKRTLNTEAFF.

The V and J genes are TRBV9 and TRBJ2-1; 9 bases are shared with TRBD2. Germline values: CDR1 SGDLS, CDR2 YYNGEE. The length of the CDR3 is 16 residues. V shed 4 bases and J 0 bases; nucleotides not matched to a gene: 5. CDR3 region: CASSTSGRLSYNEQFF. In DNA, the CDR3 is TGTGCCAGCAGCACCAGCGGGAGGCTCTCCTACAATGAGCAGTTCTTC.

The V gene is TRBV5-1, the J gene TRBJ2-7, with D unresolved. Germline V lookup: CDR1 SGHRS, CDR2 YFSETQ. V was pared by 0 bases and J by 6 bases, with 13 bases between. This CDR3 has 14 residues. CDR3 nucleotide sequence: TGCGCCAGCAGCTTGGGATCGTTGCGAAGCGAGCAGTACTTC. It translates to CASSLGSLRSEQYF.

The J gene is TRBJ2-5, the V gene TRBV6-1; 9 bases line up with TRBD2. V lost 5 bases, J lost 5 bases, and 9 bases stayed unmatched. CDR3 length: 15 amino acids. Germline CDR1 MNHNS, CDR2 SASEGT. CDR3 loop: CASSSPSGIGETQYF. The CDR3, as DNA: TGTGCCAGCAGTTCACCTAGCGGGATAGGGGAGACCCAGTACTTC.

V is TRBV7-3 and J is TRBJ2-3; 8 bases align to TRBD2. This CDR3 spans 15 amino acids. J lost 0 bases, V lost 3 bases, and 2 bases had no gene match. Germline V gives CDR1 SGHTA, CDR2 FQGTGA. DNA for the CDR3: TGTGCCAGCAGCTTTCAGCGGGGGAGCACAGATACGCAGTATTTT. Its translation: CASSFQRGSTDTQYF.

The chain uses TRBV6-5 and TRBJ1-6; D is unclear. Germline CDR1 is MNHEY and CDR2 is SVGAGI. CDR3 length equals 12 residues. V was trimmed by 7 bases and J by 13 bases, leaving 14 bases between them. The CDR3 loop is CASTTTGRPLHF. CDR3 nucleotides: TGTGCCAGCACCACGACGGGAAGGCCCCTCCACTTT.

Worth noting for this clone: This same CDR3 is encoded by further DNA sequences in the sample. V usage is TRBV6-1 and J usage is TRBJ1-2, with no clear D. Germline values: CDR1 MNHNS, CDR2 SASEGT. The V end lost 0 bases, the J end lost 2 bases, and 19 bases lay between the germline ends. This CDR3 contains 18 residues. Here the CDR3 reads CASSEAFWTPGPNYGYTF. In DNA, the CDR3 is TGTGCCAGCAGTGAAGCGTTCTGGACTCCGGGCCCCAACTATGGCTACACCTTC.

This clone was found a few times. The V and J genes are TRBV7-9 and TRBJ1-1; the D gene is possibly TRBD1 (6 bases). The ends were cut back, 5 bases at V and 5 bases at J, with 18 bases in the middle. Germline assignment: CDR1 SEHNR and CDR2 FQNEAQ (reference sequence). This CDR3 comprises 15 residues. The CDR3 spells CASSPGNRAGTEAFF. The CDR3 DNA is TGTGCCAGCAGCCCGGGGAACAGGGCGGGTACTGAAGCTTTCTTT.